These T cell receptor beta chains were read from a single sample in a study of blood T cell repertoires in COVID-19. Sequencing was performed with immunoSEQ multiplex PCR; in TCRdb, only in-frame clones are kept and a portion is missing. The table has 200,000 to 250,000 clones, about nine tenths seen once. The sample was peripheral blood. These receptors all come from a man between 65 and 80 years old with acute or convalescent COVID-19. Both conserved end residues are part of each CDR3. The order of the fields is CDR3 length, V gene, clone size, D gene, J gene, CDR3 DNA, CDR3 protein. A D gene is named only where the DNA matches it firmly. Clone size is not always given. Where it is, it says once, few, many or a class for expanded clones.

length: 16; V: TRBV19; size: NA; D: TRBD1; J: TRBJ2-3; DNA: TGTGCCAGTAGTGGGGACAGGAGATTCGGCACAGATACGCAGTATTTT; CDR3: CASSGDRRFGTDTQYF
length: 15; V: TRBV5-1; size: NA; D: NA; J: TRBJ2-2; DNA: TGCGCCAGCAGCTTATATTCGCGGGGCACCGGGGAGCTGTTTTTT; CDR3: CASSLYSRGTGELFF
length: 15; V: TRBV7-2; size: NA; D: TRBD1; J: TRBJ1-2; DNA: TGTGCCAGCAGCTTAGGGACAGGGGGCAGCTATGGCTACACCTTC; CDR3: CASSLGTGGSYGYTF
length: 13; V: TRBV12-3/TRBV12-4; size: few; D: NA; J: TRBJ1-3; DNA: TGTGCCAGCAGTTTCTCGGGGGGAAACACCATATATTTT; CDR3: CASSFSGGNTIYF
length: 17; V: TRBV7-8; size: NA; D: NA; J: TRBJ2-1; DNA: TGTGCCAGCAGCTTAGAATGGGGCCCTTCCTCCTACAATGAGCAGTTCTTC; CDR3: CASSLEWGPSSYNEQFF
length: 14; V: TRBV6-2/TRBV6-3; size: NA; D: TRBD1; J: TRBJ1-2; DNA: TGTGCCAGCAGTTCACAAGGGACAGGGCGCGGCTACACCTTC; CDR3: CASSSQGTGRGYTF
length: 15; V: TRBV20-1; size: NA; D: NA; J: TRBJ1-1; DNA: TGCAGTGCTAGTTGGGGCCGGAGCGGGTACCAAGAAGCTTTCTTT; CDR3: CSASWGRSGYQEAFF
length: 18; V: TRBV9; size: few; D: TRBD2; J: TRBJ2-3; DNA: TGTGCCAGCAGCGTAGCTTGGACTAGCGGGAGCAGCGCAGATACGCAGTATTTT; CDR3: CASSVAWTSGSSADTQYF
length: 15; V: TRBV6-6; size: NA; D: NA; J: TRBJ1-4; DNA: TGTGCCAGCAGTGCCCCGGGGGTCGGAGGAGAAAAACTGTTTTTT; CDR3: CASSAPGVGGEKLFF
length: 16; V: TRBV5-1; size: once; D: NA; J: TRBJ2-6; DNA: TGCGCCAGCAGCTTGGCCGCACACTCTGGGGCCAACGTCCTGACTTTC; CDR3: CASSLAAHSGANVLTF
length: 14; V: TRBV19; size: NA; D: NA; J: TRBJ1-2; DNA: TGTGCCAGTAGCTTTTTCGGGATCATGGATGGCTACACCTTC; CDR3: CASSFFGIMDGYTF
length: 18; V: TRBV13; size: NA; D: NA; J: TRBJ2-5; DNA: TGTGCCAGCAGCCACACTAAGATTGGGCAGGGGCCTCAAGAGACCCAGTACTTC; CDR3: CASSHTKIGQGPQETQYF
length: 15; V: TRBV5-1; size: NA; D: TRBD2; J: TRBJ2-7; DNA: TGCGCCAGCAGCCCCACAGCGGGAGGTTCCCACGAGCAGTACTTC; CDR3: CASSPTAGGSHEQYF
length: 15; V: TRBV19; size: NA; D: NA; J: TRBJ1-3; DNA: TGTGCCAGTACCTTACAAACAGGGTCTGGAAACACCATATATTTT; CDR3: CASTLQTGSGNTIYF
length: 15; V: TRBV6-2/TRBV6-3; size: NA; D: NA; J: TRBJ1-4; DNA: TGTGCCAGCAGTTACTCGGAGGCAACTAATGAAAAACTGTTTTTT; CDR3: CASSYSEATNEKLFF
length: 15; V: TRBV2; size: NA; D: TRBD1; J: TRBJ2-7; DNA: TGTGCCAGCAGCTTTACCGGGACAGGGGTCTACGAGCAGTACTTC; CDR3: CASSFTGTGVYEQYF
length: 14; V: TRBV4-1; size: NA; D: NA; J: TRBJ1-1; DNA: TGCGCCAGCAGCCACGGGACGGGGGACACTGAAGCTTTCTTT; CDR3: CASSHGTGDTEAFF
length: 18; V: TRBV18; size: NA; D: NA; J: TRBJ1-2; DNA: TGTGCCAGCTCACCACCTCCCCGGGGAACAAAATACCCCTATGGCTACACCTTC; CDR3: CASSPPPRGTKYPYGYTF
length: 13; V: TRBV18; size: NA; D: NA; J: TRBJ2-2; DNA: TGTGCCAGCTCACCGGGACAACACCGGGAGCTGTTTTTT; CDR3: CASSPGQHRELFF
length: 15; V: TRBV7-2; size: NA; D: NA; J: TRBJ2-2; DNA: TGTGCCAGCAGCCCACGGGAGTCCGGCACCGGGGAGCTGTTTTTT; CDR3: CASSPRESGTGELFF
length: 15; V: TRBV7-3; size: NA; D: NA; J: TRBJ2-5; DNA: TGTGCCAGCAGCTTAGGGGCCGGGACTCTAGAGACCCAGTACTTC; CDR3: CASSLGAGTLETQYF
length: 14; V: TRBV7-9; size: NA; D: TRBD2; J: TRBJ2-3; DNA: TGTGCCAGCGGCCTAGCGGGAGGCACAGATACGCAGTATTTT; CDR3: CASGLAGGTDTQYF
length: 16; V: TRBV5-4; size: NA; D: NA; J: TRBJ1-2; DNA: TGTGCCAGCAGCTTGGATCCTCAGGGCGGTATCTATGGCTACACCTTC; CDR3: CASSLDPQGGIYGYTF
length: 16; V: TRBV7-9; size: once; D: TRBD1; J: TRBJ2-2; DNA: TGTGCCAGCAGCGCTAGTCTGGGACAGGGGGCTTGGGAGCTGTTTTTT; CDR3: CASSASLGQGAWELFF
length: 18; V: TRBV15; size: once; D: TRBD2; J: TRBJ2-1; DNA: TGTGCCACCAGCAGAGAGTTACTAGCGGGGGGCTCCTACAATGAGCAGTTCTTC; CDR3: CATSRELLAGGSYNEQFF
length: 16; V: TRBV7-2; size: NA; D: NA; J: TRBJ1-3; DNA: TGTGCCAGCAGCCCCGGGGGGGTCAGCTCTGGAAACACCATATATTTT; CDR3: CASSPGGVSSGNTIYF
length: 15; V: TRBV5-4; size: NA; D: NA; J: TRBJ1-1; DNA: TGTGCCAGCAGCTTGGGGGCGATGCCGAACACTGAAGCTTTCTTT; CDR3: CASSLGAMPNTEAFF
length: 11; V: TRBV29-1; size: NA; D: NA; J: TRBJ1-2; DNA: TGCAGCGTTTCCCCAAACTATGGCTACACCTTC; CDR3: CSVSPNYGYTF
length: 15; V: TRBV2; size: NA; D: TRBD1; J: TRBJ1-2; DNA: TGTGCCAGCAGTAGGGACAGGGGGAGTCTTTATGGCTACACCTTC; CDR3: CASSRDRGSLYGYTF
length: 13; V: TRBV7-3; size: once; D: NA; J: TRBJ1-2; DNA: TGTGCCAGCAGCTTAGGCACAGACTATGGCTACACCTTC; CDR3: CASSLGTDYGYTF
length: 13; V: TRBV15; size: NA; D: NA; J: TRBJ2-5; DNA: TGTGCCACCAGCAGAGATCCCGGGGAGACCCAGTACTTC; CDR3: CATSRDPGETQYF
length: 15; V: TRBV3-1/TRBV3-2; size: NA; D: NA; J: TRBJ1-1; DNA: TGTGCCAGCAGCCAAGATTACACAGTGAACACTGAAGCTTTCTTT; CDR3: CASSQDYTVNTEAFF
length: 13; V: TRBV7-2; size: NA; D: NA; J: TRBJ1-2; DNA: TGTGCCAGCAGCTTAGGTAGGCAGGATGGCTACACCTTC; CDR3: CASSLGRQDGYTF
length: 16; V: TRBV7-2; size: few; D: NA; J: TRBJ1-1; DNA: TGTGCCAGCAGCCCCCTTTTTAGCAGATTTTACACTGAAGCTTTCTTT; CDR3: CASSPLFSRFYTEAFF
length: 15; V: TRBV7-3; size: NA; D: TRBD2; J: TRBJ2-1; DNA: TGTGCCAGCAGCGCCAGCGGGAGGGCCTACAATGAGCAGTTCTTC; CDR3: CASSASGRAYNEQFF
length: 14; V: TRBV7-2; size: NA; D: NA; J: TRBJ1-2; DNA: TGTGCCAGCAGCTTAGCGGCTCAGGGTTATGGCTACACCTTC; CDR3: CASSLAAQGYGYTF
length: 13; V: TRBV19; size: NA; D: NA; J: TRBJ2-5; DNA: TGTGCCAGTAATTCCCTTCGCCAAGAGACCCAGTACTTC; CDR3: CASNSLRQETQYF
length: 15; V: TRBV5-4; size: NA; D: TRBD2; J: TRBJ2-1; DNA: TGTGCCAGCTCGGGTCGGACTAGCGGAGACAATGAGCAGTTCTTC; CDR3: CASSGRTSGDNEQFF
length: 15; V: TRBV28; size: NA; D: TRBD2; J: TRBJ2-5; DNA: TGTGCCAGCAGGCAGACTAGCGAGGATTTTGAGACCCAGTACTTC; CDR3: CASRQTSEDFETQYF
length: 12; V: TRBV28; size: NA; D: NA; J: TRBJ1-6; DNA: TGTGCCAGCCTTCGTCCCAATTCACCCCTCCACTTT; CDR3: CASLRPNSPLHF
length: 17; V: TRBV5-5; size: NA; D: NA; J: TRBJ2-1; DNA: TGTGCCAGCAGCTGGTCAGGCGTCAGGGAATCCTACAATGAGCAGTTCTTC; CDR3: CASSWSGVRESYNEQFF
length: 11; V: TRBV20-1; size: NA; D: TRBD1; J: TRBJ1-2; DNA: TGCAGTGCTAGGACAGGGTACGGCTACACCTTC; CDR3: CSARTGYGYTF
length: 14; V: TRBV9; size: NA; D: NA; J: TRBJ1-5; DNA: TGTGCCAGCAGCGTAGAGGAGCAGGGACAGCCCCAGCATTTT; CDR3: CASSVEEQGQPQHF
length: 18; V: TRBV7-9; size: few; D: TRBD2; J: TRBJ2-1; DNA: TGTGCCAGCAGCCCCCCCCGAGCGGGGACTAGGGGCTCCGGTGAGCAGTTCTTC; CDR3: CASSPPRAGTRGSGEQFF
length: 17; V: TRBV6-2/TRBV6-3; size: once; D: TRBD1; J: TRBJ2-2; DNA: TGTGCCAGCAGTTCCGTTCGGGACAGGGCGGGCACCGGGGAGCTGTTTTTT; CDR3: CASSSVRDRAGTGELFF
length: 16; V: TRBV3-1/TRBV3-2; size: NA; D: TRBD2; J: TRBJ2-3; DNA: TGTGCCAGCAGCCTGCGACTAGCAGCTAGCACAGATACGCAGTATTTT; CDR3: CASSLRLAASTDTQYF
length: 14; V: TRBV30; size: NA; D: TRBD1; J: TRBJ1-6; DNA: TGTGCCTGGAGGGCTCAGGGGGCAGGATCACCCCTCCACTTT; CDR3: CAWRAQGAGSPLHF
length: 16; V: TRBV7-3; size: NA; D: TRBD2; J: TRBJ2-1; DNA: TGTGCCAGCAGCCCCGTGGGAGCGGGAGATCAAAATGAGCAGTTCTTC; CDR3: CASSPVGAGDQNEQFF